This T cell receptor (beta chain) stems from a study of T cell changes during pregnancy in multiple sclerosis. Assay: immunoSEQ multiplex PCR; the TCRdb copy retains only in-frame clones and omits some. This repertoire shows roughly 63,000 clones, about 90% found once; its top ten account for approximately 2.3%. CDR3 length equals 15 residues. The germline V gene encodes CDR1 SGHRS and CDR2 YFSETQ. V dropped 5 bases and J dropped 3; count of bases not matched to a gene: 5. This receptor was identified in a female donor in good health, enrolled as a control in a pregnancy study. The chain employs TRBV5-1 and TRBJ2-2; 9 positions agree with TRBD1. The sequencing here drew on peripheral blood, taken in the second trimester of pregnancy. The CDR3 nucleotides are TGCGCCAGCAGTAGGGACAGGGCCGACACCGGGGAGCTGTTTTTT. Translated: CASSRDRADTGELFF.